These T cell receptor beta chains were read from a single sample in a study of long-term antiretroviral therapy in people with HIV. Repertoires were generated with immunoSEQ multiplex PCR, while TCRdb's copy carries only in-frame clones and drops some. This sample has 24,000 or so clones, with 85% to 95% found just once. This sample comprised unsorted PBMCs, obtained 7.6 years after starting antiretroviral therapy. The receptors were gathered from a woman in her thirties or forties with HIV. Each CDR3 is given with its conserved first and last residue. Expanded clones get a size class; other rows say once, few or many, or leave the size out.

>TRBV7-9|-|TRBJ2-2
CASSLWRGGPKPGELFF
>TRBV30|-|TRBJ2-3
CAWTLAVATDTQYF
>TRBV9|-|TRBJ2-3
CASSEGVGGTDTQYF
>TRBV6-1|-|TRBJ1-5
CASTQPGHYNQPQHF
>TRBV5-6|-|TRBJ1-2
CASSRGQGDGYTF
>TRBV7-2|-|TRBJ1-5
CASSLNDGINQHF
>TRBV5-6|-|TRBJ1-6
CASSFRTGVESYNSPLHF
>TRBV19|-|TRBJ2-2
CASSKGFRGGTNTGELFF
>TRBV5-1|-|TRBJ2-3
CASRYVAYVAATDTQYF
>TRBV6-1|once|TRBJ1-5
CASSPSARGDQPQHF
>TRBV7-9|-|TRBJ2-7
CASSSSLTGDKQYF
>TRBV6-5|-|TRBJ2-3
CASSSLAGGGRDTQYF
>TRBV5-4|-|TRBJ2-1
CASSWATSGGAYEQFF
>TRBV5-5|-|TRBJ2-1
CASSDWDYSNEQFF
>TRBV30|-|TRBJ2-1
CASHGTSGGNEQFF
>TRBV6-5|-|TRBJ1-5
CASNGQGGQPQHF
>TRBV19|-|TRBJ2-5
CASSTGSQETQYF
>TRBV5-1|-|TRBJ2-2
CASSLMDVNTGELFF
>TRBV19|-|TRBJ1-2
CASRSGIGLNYGYTF
>TRBV30|-|TRBJ1-2
CAWSPGGGYGYTF
>TRBV7-8|-|TRBJ1-2
CASSLDSGANYGYTF
>TRBV19|-|TRBJ2-2
CASMGQGSTGELFF
>TRBV6-5|-|TRBJ1-1
CASSDNDKMNTEAFF
>TRBV19|-|TRBJ1-4
CASSIQGATNEKLFF
>TRBV30|-|TRBJ2-1
CAWRGSGVGEQFF
>TRBV4-3|-|TRBJ2-3
CASSAGVAGGLDTQYF
>TRBV27|-|TRBJ2-2
CASSWNNENTGELFF
>TRBV6-5|-|TRBJ2-4
CASMQGTNIQYF
>TRBV12-5|-|TRBJ1-1
CASRGRDTEAFF
>TRBV15|-|TRBJ1-2
CATSRDRGGYTF
>TRBV11-2|-|TRBJ2-7
CASSAGTIGYEQYF
>TRBV6-5|once|TRBJ1-3
CASSYAQGTSGNTIYF
>TRBV6-1|-|TRBJ2-2
CASTGGYTGELFF
>TRBV4-1|-|TRBJ2-2
CASSPGAANTGELFF
>TRBV6-6|few|TRBJ1-4
CASSTGNREKLFF
>TRBV10-3|-|TRBJ2-7
CAIRPDKIYEQYF
>TRBV27|-|TRBJ2-7
CASSLFGQGYEQYF
>TRBV19|-|TRBJ2-3
CASSPRLARTQYTQYF
>TRBV2|-|TRBJ1-5
CASRDKTGSNQPQHF
>TRBV6-1|once|TRBJ2-7
CASKRQGADEQYF
>TRBV30|-|TRBJ2-2
CAWTNLGANTGELFF
>TRBV18|-|TRBJ2-7
CASSPGDNEQYF
>TRBV7-9|-|TRBJ2-3
CASSLVEADTQYF
>TRBV5-6|-|TRBJ2-7
CASSRYSYEQYF
>TRBV19|-|TRBJ1-2
CASSIGNTGNYGYTF